This entry features one T cell receptor beta chain sequence. Its antigen remains unidentified. PBMCs that had been cryopreserved were the source of 1.5 to 2 micrograms of genomic DNA for TCR beta libraries. Assay used: immunoSEQ multiplex PCR; TCRdb lists only in-frame clones, some missing. The sample has 200,000 to 250,000 clones, roughly 65% seen once. This record belongs to a study of cytotoxic CD8 clonotypes in ibrutinib-treated CLL. Notes on the study in general: Private clonotypes, not public ones, expanded at ibrutinib response. There were differences in sampling times between sustained-remission and progressing patients.

The source material was PBMCs, sampled after 12 months of ibrutinib treatment. This sequence originates from a human donor with chronic lymphocytic leukemia.

CDR3 in amino acids: CAISTGTSGAYEQYF. CDR3 sequence (DNA): TGTGCCATATCCACCGGGACTAGCGGGGCCTACGAGCAGTACTTC. J is TRBJ2-7 and V is TRBV10-3; TRBD2 agrees at 13 bases. The CDR3 is made up of 15 amino acids. The germline V gene encodes CDR1 ENHRY and CDR2 SYGVKD. V was pared by 9 bases and J by 2 bases, with 7 bases of the junction left unmatched.